Below are 10 T cell receptor delta chains sequenced from a single sample in a study of Vδ1+ human thymocytes. Findings and limits, study-wide: Thymic TRG and TRD repertoires appeared highly polyclonal.

Sequences come from RNA converted to cDNA by reverse transcription. Pooled V-gene forward primers with one constant-region reverse primer generated the CDR3 amplicons by multiplex PCR. TCRdb used CATT to re-call clones from the multiplex PCR reads. The repertoire holds more than 50,000 delta-chain clones, with less than 20% as singletons. No antigens are known for them. Sequencing input: Vdelta1+ gamma-delta thymocytes from the thymus. Indicated subset: FACS-sorted CD3+ TCRalphabeta- TCRVdelta1+ TCRVdelta2- thymocytes. The receptors were sampled from a boy in the first two years of life who had congenital heart surgery.

The chain uses TRDV1 and TRDJ1, with 7 positions matching TRDD3. CDR3 length: 19 residues. Per germline, CDR1 TSWWSYY and CDR2 QGS. Unmatched junction bases numbered 16, after V lost 3 bases and J lost 0 bases. CDR3: CALGDPWGGDWGYTDKLIF. CDR3 in DNA: TGTGCTCTTGGGGACCCATGGGGCGGCGACTGGGGCTACACCGATAAACTCATCTTT.

In this sample, this clone is medium-sized. Other DNA sequences in this specimen translate into the identical CDR3. The chain has TRDV2 and TRDJ1, with 9 positions matching TRDD3. CDR3 length: 15 residues. Germline V gene data show CDR1 as GEAIGNYY and CDR2 as EKD. The J segment lost 0 bases and the V segment lost 8 bases, leaving 9 bases of the junction unmatched. In DNA, the CDR3 is TGTGCCTCCCTGGGGGATTCGCCGTACACCGATAAACTCATCTTT. It encodes CASLGDSPYTDKLIF.

At least ten counts were recorded for this clone. V usage is TRDV2 and J usage is TRDJ1; TRDD3 agrees at 12 bases. V lost 0 bases and J lost 1; bases outside the gene matches: 8. The CDR3 is made up of 18 amino acids. The germline gives CDR1 GEAIGNYY, CDR2 EKD. CDR3 DNA: TGTGCCTGTGACACCGAACCTGGGGGATACGTAACCACCGATAAACTCATCTTT. As protein: CACDTEPGGYVTTDKLIF.

In its sample, this clone was seen a few times. The J gene is TRDJ1, the V gene TRDV1, with TRDD3 identical over 9 bases. The CDR3 is made up of 18 amino acids. Trimming cost V 4 bases and J 3 bases; bases outside gene matches: 15. Germline CDR1 reads TSWWSYY; CDR2 reads QGS. CDR3 DNA: TGTGCTCTTGGGGGCCCTTCCCCGTACTGGGGGAGTGCCGATAAACTCATCTTT. Amino acids: CALGGPSPYWGSADKLIF.

This chain links TRDV1 with TRDJ1; 8 bases line up with TRDD2. The CDR3 has 19 amino acids. V shed 4 bases, J shed 0 bases, and the junction held 16 bases outside the gene matches. Germline values: CDR1 TSWWSYY, CDR2 QGS. DNA of the CDR3: TGTGCTCTTGGGGGGAACTTCCTACGTAAAGTACTGTACACCGATAAACTCATCTTT. It is translated as CALGGNFLRKVLYTDKLIF.

V gene TRDV1 combines with J gene TRDJ1; 12 bases are a match to TRDD3. V dropped 4 bases and J dropped 10; count of bases not matched to a gene: 16. Germline CDR1 TSWWSYY, CDR2 QGS. This CDR3 has 17 amino acids. CDR3 sequence reads: CALGAYLAGGYGSGLIF. The CDR3 coding sequence is TGTGCTCTTGGGGCTTACTTGGCTGGGGGATACGGTTCGGGACTCATCTTT.

This clone was counted between two and nine times. The chain employs TRDV1 and TRDJ1; unclear D gene. The CDR3 runs 20 residues. Germline loops: CDR1 TSWWSYY, CDR2 QGS. V was cut by 1 base and J by 0 bases, with 24 bases left in between. The CDR3 sequence: CALGEQFDLVGRTYTDKLIF. The CDR3 DNA reads TGTGCTCTTGGGGAACAATTCGATCTCGTAGGGCGTACGTACACCGATAAACTCATCTTT.

This clone was seen just once. A clone one base away is much larger, so this may be a read error. The same CDR3 is also encoded by other DNA sequences in this sample. The chain recombines TRDV2 with TRDJ1, with TRDD3 matching 9 bases. Looked up from germline, CDR1 is GEAIGNYY and CDR2 is EKD. This CDR3 spans 13 amino acids. The DNA for the CDR3 is TGCGCCTGTGACTCCCTGGGGATACGGAAACTCATCTTT. Protein product: CACDSLGIRKLIF.

This clone came up a few times. The chain combines TRDV1 with TRDJ1; D remains unclear. V lost 1 base to trimming and J lost 2 bases, with 11 bases between them. The CDR3 loop spans 15 amino acids. Germline CDR1 and CDR2: TSWWSYY and QGS. The CDR3 nucleotides read TGTGCTCTTGGGGAACGTTGCTCCCGGACCGATAAACTCATCTTT. The encoded protein is CALGERCSRTDKLIF.

This chain uses TRDV1 with TRDJ1; possibly TRDD2 or TRDD3 for D (8 bases each). CDR1 TSWWSYY and CDR2 QGS come from the germline V gene. Trimming left V 2 bases short and J 0 bases short, with 37 bases between. The CDR3 runs to 24 residues. Here the CDR3 DNA reads TGTGCTCTTGGGGAAGGTAGGGACTTCCTACCTTTTCTGGGGATACCATTTTACACCGATAAACTCATCTTT. Amino acids: CALGEGRDFLPFLGIPFYTDKLIF.